This record covers a single T cell receptor beta chain. The data derive from a study of control samples from healthy donors and cancer patients. Profiling relied on immunoSEQ multiplex PCR, and the TCRdb table lists in-frame clones only, not all of them. Found here are about 100,000 clones, roughly 87% of them singletons; the top ten hold 15% to 20%. Germline V gene data show CDR1 as MGHDK and CDR2 as SYGVNS. This CDR3 has 13 residues. V lost 3 bases, J lost 5 bases, and 8 bases lay in between. Sequenced material: blood. The genes are TRBV25-1 and TRBJ1-5; D is ambiguous. The TCR sequence derives from a woman between 45 and 65 years old in good health. Written as DNA, the CDR3 is TGTGCCAGCAGTGACCGGGGTGATCAGCCCCAGCATTTT. This codes for CASSDRGDQPQHF.